The rows below give T cell receptor beta chains drawn from one sample of a study of blood T cell repertoires in COVID-19. Assay: immunoSEQ multiplex PCR; the TCRdb copy retains only in-frame clones and omits some. This table holds approximately 340,000 clones, around 82% found once. Sequencing was performed on peripheral blood. The receptors come from a man in his thirties or forties with active or convalescent COVID-19. CDR3s include the opening cysteine and the closing phenylalanine or tryptophan. The order of the fields is V gene, CDR3 length, J gene, CDR3 protein.

TRBV19	15	TRBJ2-2	CASNSLAGITGELFF
TRBV5-1	15	TRBJ1-3	CASSPTGPPGNTIYF
TRBV9	12	TRBJ1-1	CASSDRNTEAFF
TRBV9	14	TRBJ2-5	CASSGTSGRETQYF
TRBV15	13	TRBJ1-4	CATSRDQGEKLFF
TRBV7-2	15	TRBJ1-2	CASSLEYSLIYGYTF
TRBV5-1	15	TRBJ1-1	CASSLASGVDTEAFF
TRBV18	16	TRBJ2-1	CASSHPGLAGEDEQFF
TRBV5-1	17	TRBJ2-7	CASSFQTSESLSYEQYF
TRBV18	18	TRBJ2-6	CASSKNSGRSSGANVLTF
TRBV5-1	15	TRBJ2-3	CASSPRGGNTDTQYF
TRBV11-3	13	TRBJ1-2	CASSLRGVEGYTF
TRBV28	14	TRBJ1-1	CASSLYRGRGEAFF
TRBV7-9	16	TRBJ1-1	CASSPRSSGGNTEAFF
TRBV30	15	TRBJ2-2	CAWSGLGAATGELFF
TRBV4-3	17	TRBJ2-5	CASSQDIRGWGQETQYF
TRBV24-1	15	TRBJ2-1	CATSERYDRSNEQFF
TRBV11-2	13	TRBJ1-1	CASSETGNWEAFF
TRBV5-5	15	TRBJ1-2	CASSKAQQGSYGYTF
TRBV3-1/TRBV3-2	16	TRBJ2-3	CASSLGLAGAGDTQYF
TRBV12-3/TRBV12-4	13	TRBJ2-1	CAILLGEIDEQFF
TRBV7-9	15	TRBJ2-1	CASSYSTGAYNEQFF